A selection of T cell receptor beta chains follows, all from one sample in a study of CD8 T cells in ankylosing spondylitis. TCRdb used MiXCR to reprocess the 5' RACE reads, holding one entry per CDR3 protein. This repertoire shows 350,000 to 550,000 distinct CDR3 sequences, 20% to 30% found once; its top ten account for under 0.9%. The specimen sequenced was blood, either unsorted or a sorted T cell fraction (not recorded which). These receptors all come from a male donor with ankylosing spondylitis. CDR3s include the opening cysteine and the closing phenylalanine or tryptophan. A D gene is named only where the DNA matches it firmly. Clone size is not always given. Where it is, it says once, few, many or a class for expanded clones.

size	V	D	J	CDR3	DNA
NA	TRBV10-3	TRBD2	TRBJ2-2	CAISESIGGADTGELFF	TGTGCCATCAGTGAGTCGATCGGGGGGGCCGACACCGGGGAGCTGTTTTTT
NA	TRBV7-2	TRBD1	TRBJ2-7	CASSAHRGRYF	TGTGCCAGCAGCGCTCACAGGGGGCGGTACTTC
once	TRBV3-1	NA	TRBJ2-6	CASSGQPEGTGANVLTF	TGTGCCAGCAGCGGACAACCGGAAGGGACTGGGGCCAACGTCCTGACTTTC
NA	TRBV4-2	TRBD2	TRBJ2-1	CASSPGLAAISYNEQFF	TGTGCCAGCAGCCCGGGACTAGCGGCTATCTCCTACAATGAGCAGTTCTTC
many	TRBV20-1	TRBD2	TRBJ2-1	CSALSGSSYNEQFF	TGCAGTGCTTTAAGCGGGAGCTCCTACAATGAGCAGTTCTTC
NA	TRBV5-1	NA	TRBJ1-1	CASSLDRLKNTEAFF	TGCGCCAGCAGCTTGGACAGGCTTAAGAACACTGAAGCTTTCTTT
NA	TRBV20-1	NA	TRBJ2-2	CSARYFTGELFF	TGCAGTGCTAGATACTTCACCGGGGAGCTGTTTTTT
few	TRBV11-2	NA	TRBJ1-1	CASRLTGGAGMNTEAFF	TGTGCCAGCAGGCTCACGGGTGGGGCAGGGATGAACACTGAAGCTTTCTTT
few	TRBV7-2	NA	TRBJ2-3	CASTSQDTQYF	TGTGCCAGCACTTCCCAAGATACGCAGTATTTT
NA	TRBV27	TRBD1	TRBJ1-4	CASSLGQRNEKLFF	TGTGCCAGCAGTTTGGGACAGCGTAATGAAAAACTGTTTTTT
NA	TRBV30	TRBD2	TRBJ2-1	CAWREPAGGSYNEQFF	TGTGCCTGGAGGGAGCCAGCGGGAGGCTCCTACAATGAGCAGTTCTTC
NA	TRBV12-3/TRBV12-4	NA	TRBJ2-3	CASSHGGSTDTQYF	TGTGCCAGCAGTCACGGGGGAAGCACAGATACGCAGTATTTT
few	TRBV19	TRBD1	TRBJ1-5	CASSIVGQGSSQPQHF	TGTGCCAGTAGTATAGTTGGACAGGGCTCGAGCCAGCCCCAGCATTTT
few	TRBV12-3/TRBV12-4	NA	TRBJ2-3	CASSPPWGSSTDTQYF	TGTGCCAGCAGTCCCCCCTGGGGGTCTAGCACAGATACGCAGTATTTT
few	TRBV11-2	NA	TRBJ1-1	CASRPVRIVESFF	TGTGCCAGCAGGCCCGTGCGAATTGTGGAGTCTTTCTTT
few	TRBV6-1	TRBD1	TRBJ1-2	CASFGNRGDYGYTF	TGTGCCAGCTTTGGAAACAGGGGTGACTATGGCTACACCTTC
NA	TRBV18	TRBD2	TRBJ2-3	CASSPDGLAGVIDTQYF	TGTGCCAGCTCACCGGACGGACTAGCGGGAGTTATAGATACGCAGTATTTT